These T cell receptor beta chains were read from a single sample in a study of Graves' ophthalmopathy and Graves' hyperthyroidism. MiXCR, run by TCRdb on the multiplex PCR reads, gives a single entry per CDR3 protein. In the table there are under 250,000 distinct CDR3 sequences, 20% to 25% of which are singletons. The sample was peripheral blood. These receptors came from a woman in her fifties or sixties with Graves' ophthalmopathy. CDR3s include the opening cysteine and the closing phenylalanine or tryptophan. The D gene is left open where the match is weak. Size values are once, few and many counts, or a class for expanded clones, and some rows have none.

clone size	V gene	J gene	D gene	CDR3 DNA	CDR3 protein
many	TRBV27	TRBJ2-2	TRBD2	TGTGCCAGTTCCAAAGCGGGAGCATTTCCATTTCCCGGGGAGCTGTTTTTT	CASSKAGAFPFPGELFF
NA	TRBV5-1	TRBJ2-2	NA	TGCGCCAGCAGCCCCCTGGGGATAAACACCGGGGAGCTGTTTTTT	CASSPLGINTGELFF
NA	TRBV12-3/TRBV12-4	TRBJ2-2	TRBD2	TGTGCCAGCAGTCCCAGTAGACTAGCGGGAGGTCCTGCCGGGGAGCTGTTTTTT	CASSPSRLAGGPAGELFF
many	TRBV5-1	TRBJ1-5	NA	TGCGCCAGCAGCACCGATGGGGGGGCCAATCAGCCCCAGCATTTT	CASSTDGGANQPQHF
many	TRBV7-9	TRBJ2-5	NA	TGTGCCAGCAGCTTAGTCGCCAGCCCGGAGACCCAGTACTTC	CASSLVASPETQYF
many	TRBV19	TRBJ2-7	TRBD2	TGTGCCAGTAGTACCCTAGCGGGACAGTACTACGAGCAGTACTTC	CASSTLAGQYYEQYF
many	TRBV3-1	TRBJ1-1	NA	TGTGCCAGCAGCAAAAAAATGGGCACTGAAGCTTTCTTT	CASSKKMGTEAFF
few	TRBV24-1	TRBJ2-5	TRBD1	TGTGCCACCAGCGACCCGGGACAGGGGACTCTGTACCAAGAGACCCAGTACTTC	CATSDPGQGTLYQETQYF
many	TRBV5-1	TRBJ2-2	NA	TGCGCCAGCAGCTTAAACACCGCCGGGGAGCTGTTTTTT	CASSLNTAGELFF
many	TRBV30	TRBJ1-5	NA	TGTGCCTGGAGTGAGGGGGTTGGTCAGCCCCAGCATTTT	CAWSEGVGQPQHF
NA	TRBV11-2	TRBJ1-6	NA	TGTGCCAGCAGCTCGACAGATTATAATTCACCCCTCCACTTT	CASSSTDYNSPLHF
many	TRBV6-2/TRBV6-3	TRBJ1-1	NA	TGTGCCAGCAGTTACTCGGGGGCCCCAAGGAATCCTGAAGCTTTCTTT	CASSYSGAPRNPEAFF
many	TRBV6-5	TRBJ2-4	TRBD2	TGTGCCAGTAAGACTAGCGGGGTAAACATTCAGTACTTC	CASKTSGVNIQYF
many	TRBV2	TRBJ2-7	TRBD1	TGTGCCAGCAGTGGGGGACAGGGGGCCTACGAGCAGTACTTC	CASSGGQGAYEQYF
NA	TRBV5-1	TRBJ2-7	TRBD1	TGCGCCAGCAGGCTGGACAGGGGGCGACACGAGCAGTACTTC	CASRLDRGRHEQYF
many	TRBV12-5	TRBJ1-1	TRBD1	TGTGCTAGTGGCGGGGTGTTTTTGGGACAGAGGAACACTGAAGCTTTCTTT	CASGGVFLGQRNTEAFF
NA	TRBV6-1	TRBJ1-3	NA	TGTGCCAGCAGTGAATATCCCAATGGAAACACCATATATTTT	CASSEYPNGNTIYF
many	TRBV20-1	TRBJ2-5	TRBD2	TGCAGTGCTAGAGGGTTTGGACTAGCGGGAGGGCCAGGGGAGACCCAGTACTTC	CSARGFGLAGGPGETQYF
many	TRBV20-1	TRBJ2-1	NA	TGCAGTGCTAGAGGTGACAATGAGCAGTTCTTC	CSARGDNEQFF
many	TRBV7-6	TRBJ2-7	NA	TGTGCCAGCAGCCCAGATTTCGACGAGCAGTACTTC	CASSPDFDEQYF